The next 5 T cell receptor beta chains were all read from a single sample in a study of spatial heterogeneity in lung cancer. TCRdb analysed the 5' RACE reads with MiXCR anew, one entry per CDR3 protein. The repertoire holds tens of thousands of distinct CDR3 sequences, with less than 20% as singletons. Sample time point: blood at routine non-recurrence follow-up after resection. The sequences come from PBMCs, collected at follow-up. Receptor source: a male donor with early-stage non-small cell lung cancer.

This chain connects TRBV5-1 to TRBJ1-4; maybe TRBD1 (5 bases). CDR3 length: 14 amino acids. Germline V gene data show CDR1 as SGHRS and CDR2 as YFSETQ. V lost 5 bases to trimming and J lost 7 bases, with 15 bases between them. The CDR3 spells CASRPGSGAEKLFF. Here the CDR3 DNA reads TGCGCCAGCAGGCCCGGGTCCGGGGCTGAAAAACTGTTTTTT.

This clonotype was seen more than once but under ten times. The rearrangement uses TRBV5-1 and TRBJ2-3; the match to TRBD2 covers 11 bases. Trimming at V came to 4 bases and at J to 4 bases, leaving 8 bases not matched to a gene. This CDR3 is 16 amino acids long. Germline CDR1 reads SGHRS; CDR2 reads YFSETQ. The CDR3 sequence: CASSPGLAGGSDTQYF. Here the CDR3 DNA reads TGCGCCAGCAGCCCAGGGCTAGCGGGGGGTTCAGATACGCAGTATTTT.

CDR3 in DNA: TGTGCCAGCAGTCAACAGTGGAACACTGAAGCTTTCTTT. Protein: CASSQQWNTEAFF. The rearrangement uses TRBV2 and TRBJ1-1; D is uncertain. V was trimmed by 5 bases and J by 1 base, leaving 8 bases between them. The germline gives CDR1 SNHLY, CDR2 FYNNEI. CDR3 length equals 13 residues.

The CDR3 sequence: CASRGTVSSYNSPLHF. In DNA, the CDR3 is TGTGCCAGCAGAGGGACCGTCAGCTCCTATAATTCACCCCTCCACTTT. V gene TRBV6-5 combines with J gene TRBJ1-6; the D gene is possibly TRBD1 (5 bases). V was shortened by 6 bases and J by 0 bases, with 12 bases between the two germline ends. Per the germline V gene, CDR1 is MNHEY and CDR2 is SVGAGI. The CDR3 is 16 amino acids.

The chain recombines TRBV20-1 with TRBJ2-1; TRBD2 matches at 8 bases. V lost 6 bases to trimming and J lost 6 bases; unmatched junction nucleotides: 10. Germline V lookup: CDR1 DFQATT, CDR2 SNEGSKA (reference sequence). This CDR3 spans 14 amino acids. The CDR3 loop is CSAEPGLDLNEQFF. The CDR3 nucleotides are TGCAGTGCGGAACCGGGACTAGACCTCAATGAGCAGTTCTTC.